The 27 T cell receptor beta chains below come from one sample, sequenced in a study of T cell responses to AZD1222 COVID-19 vaccine. The repertoire was sequenced with immunoSEQ multiplex PCR; TCRdb's copy has only in-frame clones and lacks some. The repertoire holds around 160,000 clones, with around 90% as singletons. Sequences were derived from peripheral blood, sampled on day 0 of AZD1222 vaccination. The source of these receptors is an adult in good health.

V and J are TRBV5-5 and TRBJ2-6, with 7 bases lining up with TRBD1. From germline, CDR1 is SGHKS and CDR2 YYEKEE (reference sequence). The V and J ends lost 2 bases and 2 bases, in that order; junction bases with no gene match: 13. The CDR3 runs to 19 residues. This CDR3 reads CASSFLPRQGRTGANVLTF. The CDR3 DNA reads TGTGCCAGCAGCTTTCTCCCACGACAGGGTAGAACTGGGGCCAACGTCCTGACTTTC.

The rearrangement uses TRBV4-3 and TRBJ1-5; no reliable D call. The CDR3 has 15 amino acids. With 2 bases removed from V and 1 base from J, the gap between germline ends came to 9 bases. The germline gives CDR1 LGHNA, CDR2 YSLEER. CDR3 in amino acids: CASSQRAQSNQPQHF. Written as DNA, the CDR3 is TGCGCCAGCAGCCAAAGGGCTCAAAGCAATCAGCCCCAGCATTTT.

The V and J genes are TRBV6-5 and TRBJ1-3; D not certain. Germline loops: CDR1 MNHEY, CDR2 SVGAGI. V lost 4 bases to trimming and J lost 4 bases, with 8 bases between them. The CDR3 covers 13 residues. The CDR3 DNA is TGTGCCAGCAGTTCAAGAGACGGAAACACCATATATTTT. This encodes CASSSRDGNTIYF.

The gene calls are TRBV7-9 and TRBJ2-1; no definite D call. Trimming pared 3 bases from V and 6 bases from J, leaving 12 bases between. Germline V lookup: CDR1 SEHNR, CDR2 FQNEAQ (reference sequence). The CDR3 consists of 14 residues. CDR3 DNA: TGTGCCAGCAGCTTCCCCGGGCTAGTCAATGAGCAGTTCTTC. It codes for CASSFPGLVNEQFF.

The chain carries TRBV3-1 (or the pseudogene TRBV3-2) and TRBJ2-5; the match to TRBD2 covers 12 bases. The CDR3 spans 16 residues. The J segment lost 6 bases and the V segment lost 1 base, leaving 6 bases of the junction unmatched. The germline V gene has CDR1 LGHDT and CDR2 YNNKEL (reference sequence). This chain's CDR3 is CASSQGPTSGRKTQYF. The CDR3 DNA reads as TGTGCCAGCAGCCAAGGCCCGACTAGCGGGAGAAAGACCCAGTACTTC.

The chain couples TRBV27 to TRBJ2-7, with a possible D match to TRBD2 (6 bases). V lost 6 bases and J 2 bases, leaving 20 bases between the germline ends. Germline CDR1 reads MNHEY; CDR2 reads SMNVEV (reference sequence). There are 16 residues in the CDR3. DNA of the CDR3: TGTGCCAGCAGCTCCCAGGAGGGACCGATCGCCTACGAGCAGTACTTC. Translating gives CASSSQEGPIAYEQYF.

The V call is TRBV5-4, the J call TRBJ2-3, with a weak D call TRBD2 (6 bases). The ends were cut back, 0 bases at V and 8 bases at J, with 19 bases in the middle. The CDR3 contains 16 residues. From germline, CDR1 is SGHNT and CDR2 YYREEE (reference sequence). The CDR3 here is CASSLVGADYEGTQYF. Here the CDR3 DNA reads TGTGCCAGCAGCTTGGTAGGCGCGGACTACGAGGGTACGCAGTATTTT.

This clone was picked up one time. The chain employs TRBV10-2 and TRBJ2-7; 10 bases agree with TRBD2. The germline V gene has CDR1 WSHSY and CDR2 SAAADI. After removal of 7 bases from V and 6 bases from J, the junction contained 9 bases not matched to a gene. This CDR3 is 14 amino acids long. CDR3 in DNA: TGCGCCAGCACCTACGGACTAGCGGAACCCGAGCAGTACTTC. Translating gives CASTYGLAEPEQYF.

The rearrangement links TRBV5-5 to TRBJ1-1; 10 nucleotides match TRBD1. Trimming at V came to 3 bases and at J to 3 bases, leaving 5 bases not matched to a gene. The CDR3 totals 15 residues. From germline, CDR1 is SGHKS and CDR2 YYEKEE (reference sequence). CDR3 protein: CASSWGQGKYTEAFF. The CDR3 DNA sequence: TGTGCCAGCAGCTGGGGACAGGGGAAATACACTGAAGCTTTCTTT.

The V and J genes are TRBV29-1 and TRBJ2-1; D gene ambiguous. The V and J ends lost 3 bases and 8 bases respectively, with 11 bases between them. CDR1 is SQVTM, CDR2 ANQGSEA, per germline. The CDR3 extends over 12 amino acids. The CDR3 DNA reads as TGCAGCGTTGACTTTAGCCCCTATGAGCAGTTCTTC. Its translation is CSVDFSPYEQFF.

V and J are TRBV19 and TRBJ2-3, with a tentative D call TRBD2 (6 bases). The CDR3 spans 16 residues. Germline CDR1 reads LNHDA; CDR2 reads SQIVND (reference sequence). V lost 5 bases to trimming and J lost 0 bases, with 15 bases between them. The chain's CDR3 is CASSRKSGFSTDTQYF. DNA of the CDR3: TGTGCCAGTAGTCGGAAGAGCGGGTTCAGCACAGATACGCAGTATTTT.

This chain connects TRBV5-4 to TRBJ2-5; 15 bases map to TRBD2. V was pared by 5 bases and J by 5 bases, with 7 bases of the junction left unmatched. Germline CDR1 reads SGHNT; CDR2 reads YYREEE (reference sequence). The CDR3 covers 16 residues. The CDR3 DNA reads as TGTGCCAGCAGGGCTAGGACTAGCGGGGGGGCGGAGACCCAGTACTTC. This sequence encodes CASRARTSGGAETQYF.

The V call is TRBV15, the J call TRBJ2-5; D is possibly TRBD2 (6 bases). Germline V gives CDR1 LNHNV, CDR2 YYDKDF (reference sequence). This CDR3 has 15 amino acids. With 0 bases removed from V and 7 bases from J, the gap between germline ends came to 15 bases. CDR3 in DNA: TGTGCCACCAGCAGAGACCTCTCCGGGACTCGGACCCAGTACTTC. It codes for CATSRDLSGTRTQYF.

As regards this clone: Additional DNA sequences in this sample encode the identical CDR3. This chain joins TRBV3-1 (or the pseudogene TRBV3-2) and TRBJ2-7; D unclear. Trimming stripped 1 base from V and 4 bases from J, with 5 bases between. The CDR3 runs to 12 residues. Germline V CDR1 and CDR2: LGHDT, YNNKEL (reference sequence). CDR3 in DNA: TGTGCCAGCAGCCAAGGGGGTTACGAGCAGTACTTC. Amino acid sequence: CASSQGGYEQYF.

The chain recombines TRBV7-9 with TRBJ2-1; D is undetermined. Germline loops: CDR1 SEHNR, CDR2 FQNEAQ (reference sequence). V was shortened by 2 bases and J by 7 bases, with 3 bases between the two germline ends. The CDR3 extends over 11 amino acids. CDR3 amino acids: CASSLINEQFF. As DNA, the CDR3 is TGTGCCAGCAGCTTAATAAATGAGCAGTTCTTC.

The V gene is TRBV2, the J gene TRBJ2-5; 14 bases line up with TRBD2. The V gene's germline CDR1 is SNHLY and CDR2 FYNNEI. This CDR3 comprises 15 residues. Unmatched junction bases numbered 6, after V lost 5 bases and J lost 7 bases. CDR3: CASSRLAGGLGTQYF. Written as DNA, the CDR3 is TGTGCCAGCAGTCGACTAGCGGGGGGGCTTGGGACCCAGTACTTC.

V gene TRBV6-5 combines with J gene TRBJ2-2; D may match TRBD1 or TRBD2 (5 bases each). Trimming cost V 5 bases and J 3 bases, with 10 bases left between them. Germline V CDR1 and CDR2: MNHEY, SVGAGI. CDR3 length equals 14 residues. The CDR3 region is CASSRDRDTGELFF. CDR3 sequence (DNA): TGTGCCAGCAGTCGGGACCGAGACACCGGGGAGCTGTTTTTT.

The rearrangement links TRBV5-5 to TRBJ2-7, with D possibly TRBD1 on 6 matching bases. The CDR3 covers 15 residues. Germline assignment: CDR1 SGHKS and CDR2 YYEKEE (reference sequence). Trimming stripped 0 bases from V and 5 bases from J, with 15 bases between. This chain's CDR3 is CASSLVGQGLNEQYF. For the CDR3, the DNA is TGTGCCAGCAGCTTGGTTGGGCAGGGGTTAAACGAGCAGTACTTC.

V is TRBV19 and J is TRBJ1-1; D might be TRBD1 (6 bases). CDR1 is LNHDA, CDR2 SQIVND, per germline (reference sequence). Trimming removed 7 bases from V and 3 bases from J, with 18 bases in between. The length of the CDR3 is 15 residues. DNA for the CDR3: TGTGCCAGTACCTCCGGAGGGGGTGGGGACACTGAAGCTTTCTTT. Residues: CASTSGGGGDTEAFF.

This sequence joins TRBV7-2 and TRBJ2-1; D gene unclear. The CDR3 spans 14 residues. The V gene lost 3 bases and the J gene lost 8 bases, with 14 bases spanning the gap. Germline V gene lookup returns CDR1 SGHTA and CDR2 FQGNSA. As DNA, the CDR3 is TGTGCCAGCAGCTTTTCGTCGACTCGCGATGAGCAGTTCTTC. Translating it yields CASSFSSTRDEQFF. Full variable domain (outside the CDR3, taken from reference TRBV7-2 and TRBJ2-1): GAGVSQSPSNKVTEKGKDVELRCDPISGHTALYWYRQSLGQGLEFLIYFQGNSAPDKSGLPSDRFSAERTGGSVSTLTIQRTQQEDSAVYLCASSFSSTRDEQFFGPGTRLTVL.

V usage is TRBV12-3 or TRBV12-4 and J usage is TRBJ2-1; D possibly corresponds to TRBD2 (6 bases). V was clipped by 7 bases and J by 6 bases, with 13 bases between them. CDR3 length equals 13 residues. As DNA, the CDR3 is TGTGCCAGCATGGCCGGGGAGGTCAATGAGCAGTTCTTC. The encoded protein is CASMAGEVNEQFF.

The rearrangement uses TRBV7-8 and TRBJ2-5; D gene uncertain. The CDR3 is 14 amino acids. V lost 1 base to trimming and J lost 5 bases, with 11 bases between them. CDR1 is SGHVS and CDR2 is FQNEAQ in the germline V gene. The CDR3 reads CASSLVVLGETQYF. DNA of the CDR3: TGTGCCAGCAGCTTAGTAGTTCTAGGGGAGACCCAGTACTTC.

This chain joins TRBV6-2 or TRBV6-3 and TRBJ2-2, with TRBD2 matching over 15 bases. Germline lookup yields CDR1 MNHEY and CDR2 SVGEGT. CDR3 length: 19 residues. The J segment lost 6 bases and the V segment lost 5 bases, leaving 13 bases of the junction unmatched. The CDR3 nucleotides are TGTGCCAGCAGTCTTTCCGGACTAGCGGGGGGGCAGTCATCCGGGGAGCTGTTTTTT. This codes for CASSLSGLAGGQSSGELFF.

The chain employs TRBV7-3 and TRBJ2-3; 11 nucleotides agree with TRBD2. The CDR3 sequence is 16 residues long. CDR1 and CDR2 (germline): SGHTA, FQGTGA. With V trimmed by 2 bases and J by 4 bases, 5 bases remained unmatched. The chain's CDR3 is CASSLLAGGPADTQYF. DNA of the CDR3: TGTGCCAGCAGCTTACTAGCGGGAGGCCCGGCAGATACGCAGTATTTT. The full variable domain, in which reference TRBV7-3 and TRBJ2-3 provide the parts outside the CDR3, is GAGVSQTPSNKVTEKGKYVELRCDPISGHTALYWYRQSLGQGPEFLIYFQGTGAADDSGLPNDRFFAVRPEGSVSTLKIQRTERGDSAVYLCASSLLAGGPADTQYFGPGTRLTVL.

The sample holds one count of this clone. This sequence joins TRBV28 and TRBJ2-3; weak D call: TRBD2 (6 bases). Looked up from germline, CDR1 is MDHEN and CDR2 is SYDVKM. The CDR3 length is 13 residues. V lost 10 bases to trimming and J lost 0 bases, with 11 bases between them. The CDR3 sequence: CATSRGSTDTQYF. For the CDR3, the DNA is TGTGCCACCTCCCGGGGGAGCACAGATACGCAGTATTTT.

CDR3 in DNA: TGTGCCAGCAGCTTAGGGGTCGGAGCGAGCACCTACGAGCAGTACTTC. Translated: CASSLGVGASTYEQYF. The chain carries TRBV7-2 and TRBJ2-7; D not resolved. Germline V gene sequence: CDR1 SGHTA, CDR2 FQGNSA. Trimming took off 1 base at V and 2 bases at J, with 15 bases between the two ends. The CDR3 consists of 16 residues.

The V and J genes are TRBV4-1 and TRBJ2-7, with D perhaps matching TRBD1 (6 bases). Between the trimmed V and J ends, which lost 4 bases and 4 bases, there was a span of 14 bases. The CDR3 consists of 14 residues. CDR1 and CDR2 (germline): MGHRA, YSYEKL. The CDR3 region is CASSPGDLPYEQYF. The CDR3 nucleotides read TGCGCCAGCAGCCCAGGGGACCTCCCGTACGAGCAGTACTTC.